Below, one TCR beta chain is given with its context. Its antigen is as yet unknown. Peripheral blood came from all dose cohorts at three timepoints. Profiled with immunoSEQ multiplex PCR; TCRdb holds only in-frame clones, not every one. Of more than 50,000 clones in the sample, approximately 86% were seen once. The sample belongs to a study of OX40 agonist ivuxolimab in advanced cancers. Study context: Dose-escalation subjects each had hepatocellular carcinoma, melanoma, renal cell or head and neck cancer. At approximately 83% male, the cohort had a mean age of about 60 years, ranging from roughly 20 to 85. Regarding the study as a whole: Blood T cells, both CD4+ and CD8+, expanded clonally by week 6 at 0.1 to 3.0 mg/kg.

The length of the CDR3 is 14 residues. V was clipped by 8 bases and J by 0 bases, with 10 bases between them. Germline CDR1 and CDR2: SGHTA and FQGNSA. J is TRBJ2-2 and V is TRBV7-2; D perhaps matches TRBD2 (5 bases). The sequenced sample was CD4+ or CD8+ T cells sorted from blood, obtained in a trial of the OX40 agonist ivuxolimab. The sequence was collected from an adult with an advanced solid tumor such as melanoma, head and neck, liver or kidney cancer. CDR3 region: CASGKDSNTGELFF. The CDR3, as DNA: TGTGCCAGCGGAAAGGACTCGAACACCGGGGAGCTGTTTTTT. Drawing the rest from reference TRBV7-2 and TRBJ2-2, the complete variable domain is GAGVSQSPSNKVTEKGKDVELRCDPISGHTALYWYRQSLGQGLEFLIYFQGNSAPDKSGLPSDRFSAERTGGSVSTLTIQRTQQEDSAVYLCASGKDSNTGELFFGEGSRLTVL.